The T cell receptor (beta chain) under discussion was sequenced for a study of high-grade serous ovarian cancer treatment subgroups. Overall study context: On average, approximately 14,000 reads and 7,000 to 8,000 unique TCR beta rearrangements were obtained per sample. Whole-study findings and limits: The analyses considered CDR3 and ignored CDR1 and CDR2.

To note about this clone: Its antigen is unknown. One end of the junction varies from germline; a read error may be responsible.

Tumor tissue was taken before any definitive surgery or chemotherapy was given. The CDR3 is 13 residues long. Germline CDR1 reads SSHAT; CDR2 reads FNYEAQ (reference sequence). Repertoires were generated with immunoSEQ multiplex PCR, while TCRdb's copy carries only in-frame clones and drops some. The sample holds about 3,100 clones; 70% to 80% are singletons and the top ten take approximately 9%. The source material was tumor tissue. This sequence was found in a human donor with high-grade serous ovarian cancer. The chain uses TRBV7-7 and TRBJ2-3; the D is unclear. The CDR3 region is CASSLDGTDTQYF. For the CDR3, the DNA is TGTGCTAGCAGCTTAGACGGCACAGATACGCAGTATTTT.